This is a list of T cell receptor beta chains from one sample in a study of blood T cell repertoires in COVID-19. Libraries were prepared by immunoSEQ multiplex PCR; TCRdb keeps only in-frame clonotypes and omits some of them. The sample contains over 130,000 clones, roughly 86% of which appear only once. Sequenced material: peripheral blood. These receptors came from a human donor in a cohort sampled during active COVID-19. CDR3s include the opening cysteine and the closing phenylalanine or tryptophan. A D gene is named only where the DNA matches it firmly. Some rows mark clone size as missing; the rest say once, few, many or name a class of expanded clone.

V gene: TRBV7-8; clone size: NA; J gene: TRBJ1-6; D gene: NA; CDR3 protein: CASSLRGVSSPLHF; CDR3 DNA: TGTGCCAGCAGCCTTCGGGGGGTCAGCTCACCCCTCCACTTT
V gene: TRBV7-9; clone size: NA; J gene: TRBJ1-2; D gene: NA; CDR3 protein: CASSSSGGNGYTF; CDR3 DNA: TGTGCCAGCAGCTCCTCGGGGGGGAATGGCTACACCTTC
V gene: TRBV5-6; clone size: NA; J gene: TRBJ1-3; D gene: NA; CDR3 protein: CASSSLGTGNTIYF; CDR3 DNA: TGTGCCAGCAGCTCCCTCGGGACTGGAAACACCATATATTTT
V gene: TRBV7-8; clone size: few; J gene: TRBJ2-7; D gene: NA; CDR3 protein: CASSPFTSLSYEQYF; CDR3 DNA: TGTGCCAGCAGCCCTTTTACATCCCTCTCCTACGAGCAGTACTTC
V gene: TRBV2; clone size: NA; J gene: TRBJ2-1; D gene: NA; CDR3 protein: CASSELVAQYSYNEQFF; CDR3 DNA: TGTGCCAGCAGTGAATTGGTAGCGCAATACTCCTACAATGAGCAGTTCTTC
V gene: TRBV2; clone size: NA; J gene: TRBJ1-1; D gene: NA; CDR3 protein: CASWGGGTEAFF; CDR3 DNA: TGTGCCAGCTGGGGAGGAGGCACTGAAGCTTTCTTT
V gene: TRBV5-4; clone size: NA; J gene: TRBJ1-2; D gene: TRBD1; CDR3 protein: CASSRDRVNYGYTF; CDR3 DNA: TGTGCCAGCAGCCGGGACAGGGTTAACTATGGCTACACCTTC
V gene: TRBV9; clone size: NA; J gene: TRBJ2-3; D gene: TRBD2; CDR3 protein: CASSVGALAGAATDTQYF; CDR3 DNA: TGTGCCAGCAGCGTAGGGGCCCTAGCGGGAGCCGCCACAGATACGCAGTATTTT
V gene: TRBV10-3; clone size: NA; J gene: TRBJ2-7; D gene: NA; CDR3 protein: CAISDTGYEQYF; CDR3 DNA: TGTGCCATCAGTGATACGGGGTACGAGCAGTACTTC
V gene: TRBV12-3/TRBV12-4; clone size: NA; J gene: TRBJ2-1; D gene: NA; CDR3 protein: CASSLFEPHEQFF; CDR3 DNA: TGTGCCAGCAGTTTATTCGAGCCCCATGAGCAGTTCTTC
V gene: TRBV20-1; clone size: NA; J gene: TRBJ2-1; D gene: NA; CDR3 protein: CSASGHEQFF; CDR3 DNA: TGCAGTGCTTCAGGGCATGAGCAGTTCTTC
V gene: TRBV19; clone size: NA; J gene: TRBJ2-7; D gene: NA; CDR3 protein: CASSTEFPLGYEQYF; CDR3 DNA: TGTGCCAGTAGTACCGAATTTCCCCTCGGGTACGAGCAGTACTTC
V gene: TRBV10-3; clone size: NA; J gene: TRBJ2-3; D gene: TRBD1; CDR3 protein: CAISGTGIITDTQYF; CDR3 DNA: TGTGCCATCAGCGGGACAGGGATTATCACAGATACGCAGTATTTT
V gene: TRBV28; clone size: few; J gene: TRBJ1-1; D gene: NA; CDR3 protein: CASYRQAGSTEAFF; CDR3 DNA: TGTGCCAGTTACCGACAGGCGGGTAGCACTGAAGCTTTCTTT
V gene: TRBV4-2; clone size: NA; J gene: TRBJ2-1; D gene: NA; CDR3 protein: CASSQESSDEQFF; CDR3 DNA: TGTGCCAGCAGCCAAGAGTCTAGTGATGAGCAGTTCTTC
V gene: TRBV4-1; clone size: NA; J gene: TRBJ2-7; D gene: NA; CDR3 protein: CASSQDRQGAYEQYF; CDR3 DNA: TGCGCCAGCAGCCAAGATCGCCAGGGCGCCTACGAGCAGTACTTC
V gene: TRBV30; clone size: once; J gene: TRBJ1-1; D gene: TRBD1; CDR3 protein: CAFNHLTGKNTEAFF; CDR3 DNA: TGTGCCTTTAACCATCTGACAGGGAAGAACACTGAAGCTTTCTTT
V gene: TRBV6-5; clone size: once; J gene: TRBJ2-1; D gene: TRBD2; CDR3 protein: CASSYPGVSGNNEQFF; CDR3 DNA: TGTGCCAGCAGTTACCCCGGGGTTAGCGGGAACAATGAGCAGTTCTTC
V gene: TRBV11-1; clone size: NA; J gene: TRBJ2-1; D gene: TRBD2; CDR3 protein: CASSLSGGARNEQFF; CDR3 DNA: TGTGCCAGCAGCTTAAGCGGGGGGGCCCGGAATGAGCAGTTCTTC
V gene: TRBV5-1; clone size: NA; J gene: TRBJ2-1; D gene: NA; CDR3 protein: CASSPGGLVKYNEQFF; CDR3 DNA: TGCGCCAGCAGCCCTGGAGGTCTCGTAAAGTACAATGAGCAGTTCTTC
V gene: TRBV10-3; clone size: NA; J gene: TRBJ1-5; D gene: NA; CDR3 protein: CAISEAGDGQPQHF; CDR3 DNA: TGTGCCATCAGTGAAGCAGGGGATGGTCAGCCCCAGCATTTT
V gene: TRBV11-2; clone size: NA; J gene: TRBJ2-5; D gene: NA; CDR3 protein: CASSLEGAETQYF; CDR3 DNA: TGTGCCAGCAGCTTAGAGGGGGCGGAGACCCAGTACTTC
V gene: TRBV28; clone size: NA; J gene: TRBJ1-2; D gene: NA; CDR3 protein: CASTLRDGYTF; CDR3 DNA: TGTGCCAGCACCCTACGAGATGGCTACACCTTC
V gene: TRBV5-1; clone size: NA; J gene: TRBJ2-1; D gene: NA; CDR3 protein: CASRVAGLNEQFF; CDR3 DNA: TGCGCCAGCAGGGTGGCGGGACTCAATGAGCAGTTCTTC
V gene: TRBV7-8; clone size: NA; J gene: TRBJ2-5; D gene: TRBD2; CDR3 protein: CASSLVVAGDFQETQYF; CDR3 DNA: TGTGCCAGCAGCTTAGTGGTAGCGGGAGATTTCCAAGAGACCCAGTACTTC
V gene: TRBV6-2/TRBV6-3; clone size: NA; J gene: TRBJ2-5; D gene: TRBD1; CDR3 protein: CASSQGAIRETQYF; CDR3 DNA: TGTGCCAGCAGTCAGGGGGCGATTCGAGAGACCCAGTACTTC
V gene: TRBV2; clone size: once; J gene: TRBJ2-7; D gene: NA; CDR3 protein: CASSEFLVVVEQYF; CDR3 DNA: TGTGCCAGCAGTGAATTTCTTGTGGTAGTCGAGCAGTACTTC